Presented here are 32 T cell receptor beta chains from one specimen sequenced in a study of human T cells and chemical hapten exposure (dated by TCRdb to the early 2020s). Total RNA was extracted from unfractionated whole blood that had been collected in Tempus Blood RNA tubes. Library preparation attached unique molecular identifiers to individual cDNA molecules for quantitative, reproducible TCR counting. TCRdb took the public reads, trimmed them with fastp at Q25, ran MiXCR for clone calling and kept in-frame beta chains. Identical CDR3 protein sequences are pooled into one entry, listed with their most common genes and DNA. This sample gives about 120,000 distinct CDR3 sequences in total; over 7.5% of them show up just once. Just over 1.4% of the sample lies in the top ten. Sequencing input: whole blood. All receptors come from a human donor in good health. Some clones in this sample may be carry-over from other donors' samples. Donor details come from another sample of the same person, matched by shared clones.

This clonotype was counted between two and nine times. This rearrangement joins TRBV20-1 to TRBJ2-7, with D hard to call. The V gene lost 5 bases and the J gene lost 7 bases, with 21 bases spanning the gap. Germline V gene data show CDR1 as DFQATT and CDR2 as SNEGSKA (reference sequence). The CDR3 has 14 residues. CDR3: CSAHERINLGEQYF. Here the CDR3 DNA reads TGCAGTGCTCACGAGAGAATTAACCTAGGGGAGCAGTACTTC.

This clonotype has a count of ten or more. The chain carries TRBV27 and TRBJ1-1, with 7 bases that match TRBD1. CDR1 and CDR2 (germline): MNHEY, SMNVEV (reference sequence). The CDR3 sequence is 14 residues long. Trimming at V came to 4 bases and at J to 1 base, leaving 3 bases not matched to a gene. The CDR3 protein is CASSYGTANTEAFF. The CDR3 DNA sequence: TGTGCCAGCAGTTATGGGACAGCGAACACTGAAGCTTTCTTT.

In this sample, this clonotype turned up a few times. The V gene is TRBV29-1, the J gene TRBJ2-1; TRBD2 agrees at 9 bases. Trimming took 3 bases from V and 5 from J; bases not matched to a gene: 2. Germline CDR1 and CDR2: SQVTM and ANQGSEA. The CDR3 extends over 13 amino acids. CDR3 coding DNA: TGCAGCGTTGAGGCTAGCGGGGACAATGAGCAGTTCTTC. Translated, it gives CSVEASGDNEQFF.

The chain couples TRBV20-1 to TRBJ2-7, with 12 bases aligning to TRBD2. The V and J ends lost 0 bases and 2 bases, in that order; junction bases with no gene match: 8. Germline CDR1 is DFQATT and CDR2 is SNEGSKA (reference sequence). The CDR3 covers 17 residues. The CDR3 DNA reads TGCAGTGCTAGAGAAGGGCTAGCGGGAGGGGGGACCTACGAGCAGTACTTC. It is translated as CSAREGLAGGGTYEQYF.

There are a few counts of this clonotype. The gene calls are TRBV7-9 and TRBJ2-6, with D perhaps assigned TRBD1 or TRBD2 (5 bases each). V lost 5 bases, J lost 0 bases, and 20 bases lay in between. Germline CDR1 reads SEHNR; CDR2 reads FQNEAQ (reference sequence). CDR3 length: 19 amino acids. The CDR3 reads CASSAQGRILDSGANVLTF. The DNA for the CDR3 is TGTGCCAGCAGCGCTCAGGGACGGATTCTTGACTCTGGGGCCAACGTCCTGACTTTC. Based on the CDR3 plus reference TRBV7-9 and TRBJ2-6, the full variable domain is DTGVSQNPRHKITKRGQNVTFRCDPISEHNRLYWYRQTLGQGPEFLTYFQNEAQLEKSRLLSDRFSAERPKGSFSTLEIQRTEQGDSAMYLCASSAQGRILDSGANVLTFGAGSRLTVL.

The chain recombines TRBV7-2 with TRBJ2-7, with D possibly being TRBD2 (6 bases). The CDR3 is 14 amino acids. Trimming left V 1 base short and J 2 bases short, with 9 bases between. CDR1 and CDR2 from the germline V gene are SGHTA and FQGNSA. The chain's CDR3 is CASSLVSGTYEQYF. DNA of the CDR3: TGTGCCAGCAGCTTAGTTAGCGGTACCTACGAGCAGTACTTC.

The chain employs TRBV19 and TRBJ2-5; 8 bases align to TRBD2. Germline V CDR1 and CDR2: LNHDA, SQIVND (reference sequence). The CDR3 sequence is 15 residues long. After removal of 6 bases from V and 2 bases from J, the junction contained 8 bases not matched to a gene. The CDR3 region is CASRATGGFQETQYF. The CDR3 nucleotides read TGTGCCAGTAGAGCTACGGGGGGGTTTCAAGAGACCCAGTACTTC.

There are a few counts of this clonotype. CDR3 sequence: CASSHGTGANQPQHF. The CDR3, as DNA: TGTGCCAGCAGCCACGGGACAGGGGCCAATCAGCCCCAGCATTTT. The J gene is TRBJ1-5, the V gene TRBV3-1; 10 bases are shared with TRBD1. CDR3 size: 15 residues. The V and J ends lost 3 bases and 3 bases, in that order; junction bases with no gene match: 2. CDR1 is LGHDT and CDR2 is YNNKEL in the germline V gene (reference sequence).

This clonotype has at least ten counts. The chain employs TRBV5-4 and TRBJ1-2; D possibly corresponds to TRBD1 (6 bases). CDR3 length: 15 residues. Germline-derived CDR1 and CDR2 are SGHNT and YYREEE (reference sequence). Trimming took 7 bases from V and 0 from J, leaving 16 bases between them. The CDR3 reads CASSYTGTPNYGYTF. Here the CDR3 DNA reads TGTGCCAGCTCCTATACCGGGACACCTAACTATGGCTACACCTTC. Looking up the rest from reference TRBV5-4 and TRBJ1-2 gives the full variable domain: ETGVTQSPTHLIKTRGQQVTLRCSSQSGHNTVSWYQQALGQGPQFIFQYYREEENGRGNFPPRFSGLQFPNYSSELNVNALELDDSALYLCASSYTGTPNYGYTFGSGTRLTVV.

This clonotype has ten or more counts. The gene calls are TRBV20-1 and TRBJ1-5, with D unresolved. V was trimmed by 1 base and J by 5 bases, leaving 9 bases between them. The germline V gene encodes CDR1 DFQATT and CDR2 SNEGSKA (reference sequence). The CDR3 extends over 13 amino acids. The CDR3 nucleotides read TGCAGTGCTAGAGGAAGCACCGATCAGCCCCAGCATTTT. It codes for CSARGSTDQPQHF.

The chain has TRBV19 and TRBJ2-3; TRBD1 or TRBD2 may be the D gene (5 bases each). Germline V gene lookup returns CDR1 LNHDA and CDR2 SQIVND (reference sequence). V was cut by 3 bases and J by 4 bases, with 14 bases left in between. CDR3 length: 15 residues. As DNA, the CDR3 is TGTGCCAGTAGTATCGCCAGGGCGAGGGCAGATACGCAGTATTTT. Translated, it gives CASSIARARADTQYF.

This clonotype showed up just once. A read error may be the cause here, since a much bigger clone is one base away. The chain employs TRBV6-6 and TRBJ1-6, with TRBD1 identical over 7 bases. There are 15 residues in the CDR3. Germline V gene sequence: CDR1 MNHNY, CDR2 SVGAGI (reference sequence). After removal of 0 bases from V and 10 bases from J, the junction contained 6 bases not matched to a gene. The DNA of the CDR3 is TGTGCCAGCAGTTACTCGCCAGGGGGGAGATCACCCCTCCACTTT. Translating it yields CASSYSPGGRSPLHF.

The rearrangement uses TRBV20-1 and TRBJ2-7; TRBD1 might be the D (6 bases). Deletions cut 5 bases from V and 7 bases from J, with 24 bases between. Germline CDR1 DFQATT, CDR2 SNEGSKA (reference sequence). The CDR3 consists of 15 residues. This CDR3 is CSAGSGTIDLGEQYF. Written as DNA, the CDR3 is TGCAGTGCTGGATCCGGGACAATCGACTTGGGTGAGCAGTACTTC.

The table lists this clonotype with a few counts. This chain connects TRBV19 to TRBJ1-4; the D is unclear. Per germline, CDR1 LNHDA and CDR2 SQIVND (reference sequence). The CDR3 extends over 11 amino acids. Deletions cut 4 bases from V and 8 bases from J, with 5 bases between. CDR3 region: CASSRREKLFF. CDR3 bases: TGTGCCAGTAGTAGAAGGGAAAAACTGTTTTTT.

CDR3 sequence: CSVSRTQRTEAFF. CDR3 nucleotides: TGCAGCGTATCCAGGACCCAGCGGACTGAAGCTTTCTTT. The V call is TRBV29-1, the J call TRBJ1-1; D is uncertain. The CDR3 consists of 13 residues. Deletions cut 6 bases from V and 5 bases from J, with 16 bases between. Germline CDR1 and CDR2: SQVTM and ANQGSEA.

In DNA, the CDR3 is TGTGCCAGCAGCGGCTTCAGGAGCTCCTACGAGCAGTACTTC. Protein product: CASSGFRSSYEQYF. The chain carries TRBV5-7 and TRBJ2-7; D not resolved. TRBV5-7 is placed among ORFs of uncertain function. This CDR3 has 14 amino acids. The germline V and J ends were trimmed by 4 bases and 0 bases, with 11 bases remaining between them.

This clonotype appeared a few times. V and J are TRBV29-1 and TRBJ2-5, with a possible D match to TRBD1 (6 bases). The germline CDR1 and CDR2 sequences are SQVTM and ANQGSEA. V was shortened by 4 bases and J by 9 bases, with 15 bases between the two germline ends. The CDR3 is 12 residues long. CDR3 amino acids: CSVVRGEGAQYF. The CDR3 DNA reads TGCAGCGTTGTCAGGGGCGAAGGGGCCCAGTACTTC.

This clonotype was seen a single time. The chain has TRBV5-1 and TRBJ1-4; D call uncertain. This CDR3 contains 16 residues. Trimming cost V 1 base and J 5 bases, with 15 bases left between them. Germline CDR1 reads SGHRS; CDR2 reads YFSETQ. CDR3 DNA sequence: TGCGCCAGCAGCTTGCCGAAGGGTTCTGGGAATGAAAAACTGTTTTTT. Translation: CASSLPKGSGNEKLFF.

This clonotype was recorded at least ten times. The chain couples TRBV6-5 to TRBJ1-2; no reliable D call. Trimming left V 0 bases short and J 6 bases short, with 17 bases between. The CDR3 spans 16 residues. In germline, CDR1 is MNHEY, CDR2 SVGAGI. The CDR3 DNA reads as TGTGCCAGCAGTTACTCAGAACAGAGAGTTGCGGATGGCTACACCTTC. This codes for CASSYSEQRVADGYTF.

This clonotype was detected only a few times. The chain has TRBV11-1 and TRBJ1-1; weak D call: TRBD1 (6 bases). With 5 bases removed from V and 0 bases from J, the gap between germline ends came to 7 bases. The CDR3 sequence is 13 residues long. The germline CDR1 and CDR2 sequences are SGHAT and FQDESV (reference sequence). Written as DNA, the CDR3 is TGTGCCAGCAGCCGGACAGTGAACACTGAAGCTTTCTTT. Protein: CASSRTVNTEAFF.

CDR3: CASSLGWAEMNTEAFF. DNA for the CDR3: TGTGCCAGCAGCTTAGGGTGGGCTGAGATGAACACTGAAGCTTTCTTT. The chain recombines TRBV7-9 with TRBJ1-1; D uncertain. Germline lookup yields CDR1 SEHNR and CDR2 FQNEAQ (reference sequence). The CDR3 has 16 amino acids. V was cut by 1 base and J by 0 bases, with 12 bases left in between.

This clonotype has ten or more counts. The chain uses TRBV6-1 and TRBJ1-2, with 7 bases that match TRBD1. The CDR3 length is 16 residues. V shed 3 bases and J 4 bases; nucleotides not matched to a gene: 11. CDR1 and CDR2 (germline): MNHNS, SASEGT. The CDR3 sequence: CASSDSVGQLIYGYTF. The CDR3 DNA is TGTGCCAGCAGTGATTCAGTGGGACAGCTGATCTATGGCTACACCTTC.

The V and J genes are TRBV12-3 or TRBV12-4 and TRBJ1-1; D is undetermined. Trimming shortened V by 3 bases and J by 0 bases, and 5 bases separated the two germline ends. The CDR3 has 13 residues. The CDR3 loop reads CASSFYMNTEAFF. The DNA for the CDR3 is TGTGCCAGCAGTTTTTACATGAACACTGAAGCTTTCTTT.

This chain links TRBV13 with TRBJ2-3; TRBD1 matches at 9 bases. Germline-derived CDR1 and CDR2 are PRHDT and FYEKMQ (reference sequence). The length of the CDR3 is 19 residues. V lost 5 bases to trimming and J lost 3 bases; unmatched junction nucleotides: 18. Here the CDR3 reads CASSPGEGQGLGGTDTQYF. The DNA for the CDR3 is TGTGCCAGCAGCCCGGGAGAGGGACAGGGTCTCGGCGGGACAGATACGCAGTATTTT.

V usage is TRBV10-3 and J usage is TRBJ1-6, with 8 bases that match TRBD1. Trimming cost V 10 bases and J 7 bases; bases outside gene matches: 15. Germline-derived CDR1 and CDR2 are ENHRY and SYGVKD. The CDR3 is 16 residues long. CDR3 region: CATKGQGLSRNSPLHF. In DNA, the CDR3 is TGTGCCACAAAAGGACAGGGACTTTCACGGAATTCACCCCTCCACTTT.

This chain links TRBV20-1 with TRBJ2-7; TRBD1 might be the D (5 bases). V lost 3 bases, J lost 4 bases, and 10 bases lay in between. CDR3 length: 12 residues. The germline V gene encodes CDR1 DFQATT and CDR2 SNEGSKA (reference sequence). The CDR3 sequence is CSARRTGYEQYF. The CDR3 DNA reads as TGCAGTGCTAGGCGAACAGGATACGAGCAGTACTTC.

DNA of the CDR3: TGTGCCAGCAACCCCCAAAGCGGGGGGGGACTTGGGACCCAGTACTTC. It specifies CASNPQSGGGLGTQYF. V is TRBV7-2 and J is TRBJ2-5, with 10 bases aligning to TRBD2. Trimming cost V 7 bases and J 7 bases; bases outside gene matches: 15. This CDR3 is 16 amino acids long. Per germline, CDR1 SGHTA and CDR2 FQGNSA.

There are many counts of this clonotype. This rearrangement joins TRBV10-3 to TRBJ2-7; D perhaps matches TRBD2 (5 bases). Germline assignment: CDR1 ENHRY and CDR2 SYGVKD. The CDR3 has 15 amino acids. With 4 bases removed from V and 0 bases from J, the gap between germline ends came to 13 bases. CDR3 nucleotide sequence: TGTGCCATCAGTGTTATAGACGGGGACTCCTACGAGCAGTACTTC. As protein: CAISVIDGDSYEQYF.

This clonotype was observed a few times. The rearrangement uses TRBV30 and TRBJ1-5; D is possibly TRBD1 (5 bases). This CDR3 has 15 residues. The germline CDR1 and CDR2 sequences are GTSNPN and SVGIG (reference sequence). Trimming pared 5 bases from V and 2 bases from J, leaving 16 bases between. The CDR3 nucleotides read TGTGCCTGGGTCTCGCCCAGGGACGGCAATCAGCCCCAGCATTTT. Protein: CAWVSPRDGNQPQHF.

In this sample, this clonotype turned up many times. The CDR3 DNA reads as TGCGCCAGCACCCGGACGTCCCTGGACCAGCCCCAGCATTTT. It is translated as CASTRTSLDQPQHF. The J gene is TRBJ1-5, the V gene TRBV10-2; D gene unclear. V was clipped by 7 bases and J by 7 bases, with 17 bases between them. CDR1 and CDR2 from the germline V gene are WSHSY and SAAADI. The CDR3 length is 14 residues.

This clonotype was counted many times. The CDR3 loop is CAISTDRPNTEAFF. CDR3 DNA: TGTGCCATCAGTACCGACAGACCGAACACTGAAGCTTTCTTT. V gene TRBV10-3 combines with J gene TRBJ1-1; D is perhaps TRBD1 (5 bases). CDR1 and CDR2 (germline): ENHRY, SYGVKD. The ends were cut back, 5 bases at V and 1 base at J, with 11 bases in the middle. There are 14 residues in the CDR3.

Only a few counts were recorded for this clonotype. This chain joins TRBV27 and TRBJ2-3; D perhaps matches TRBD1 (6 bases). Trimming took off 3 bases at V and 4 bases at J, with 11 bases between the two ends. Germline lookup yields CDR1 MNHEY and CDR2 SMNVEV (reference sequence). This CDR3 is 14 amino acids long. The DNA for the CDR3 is TGTGCCAGCAGTTTGCAGGGGAGCTCAGATACGCAGTATTTT. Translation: CASSLQGSSDTQYF.